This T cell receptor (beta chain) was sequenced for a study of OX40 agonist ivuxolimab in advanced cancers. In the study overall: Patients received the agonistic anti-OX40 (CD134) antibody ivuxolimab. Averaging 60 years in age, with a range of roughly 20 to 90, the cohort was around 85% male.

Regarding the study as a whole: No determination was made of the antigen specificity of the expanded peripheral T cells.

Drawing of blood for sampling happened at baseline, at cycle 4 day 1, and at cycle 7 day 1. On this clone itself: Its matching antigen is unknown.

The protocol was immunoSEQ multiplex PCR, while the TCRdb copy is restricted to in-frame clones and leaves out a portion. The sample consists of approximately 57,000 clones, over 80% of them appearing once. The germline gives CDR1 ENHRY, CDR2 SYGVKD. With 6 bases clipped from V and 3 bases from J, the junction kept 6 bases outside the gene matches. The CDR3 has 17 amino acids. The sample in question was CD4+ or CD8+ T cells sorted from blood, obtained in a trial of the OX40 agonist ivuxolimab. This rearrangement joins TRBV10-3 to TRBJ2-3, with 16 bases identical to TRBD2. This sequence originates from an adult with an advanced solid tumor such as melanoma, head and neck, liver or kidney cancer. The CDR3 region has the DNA TGTGCCATCAGGCCGGGACTAGCGGGAGGGGAAACAGATACGCAGTATTTT. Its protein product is CAIRPGLAGGETDTQYF.